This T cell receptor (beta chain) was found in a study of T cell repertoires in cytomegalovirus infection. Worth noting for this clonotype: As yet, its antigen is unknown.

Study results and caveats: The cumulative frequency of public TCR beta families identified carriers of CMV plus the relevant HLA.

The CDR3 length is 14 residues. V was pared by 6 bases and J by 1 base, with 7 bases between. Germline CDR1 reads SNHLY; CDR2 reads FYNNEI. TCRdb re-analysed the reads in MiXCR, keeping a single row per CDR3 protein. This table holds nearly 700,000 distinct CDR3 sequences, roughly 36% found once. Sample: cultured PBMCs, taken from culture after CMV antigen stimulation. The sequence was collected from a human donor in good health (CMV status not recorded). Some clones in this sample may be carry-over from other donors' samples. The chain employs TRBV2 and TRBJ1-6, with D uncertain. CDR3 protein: CASSPQSYNSPLHF. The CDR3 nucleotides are TGTGCCAGCAGCCCCCAATCCTATAATTCACCCCTCCACTTT.